This T cell receptor (beta chain) comes out of a study of CD8+ T cells in alopecia areata. Study information: C3H/HeJ donors with spontaneous alopecia, about 6-12 months old, supplied skin grafts to roughly 6-10-week-old female C3H/HeJ mice.

Extraction of RNA preceded its reverse transcription into cDNA, which served as the sequencing template. TCRdb's table, derived via immunoSEQ multiplex PCR, lists solely in-frame clones and lacks some. This sample carries more than 250,000 clones and no singletons, and about 1.1% goes to the top ten. General observations from the study: Higher clonality and more expanded CD8+ clones appeared in lesional than normal scalp. Resident alphabeta T cells of normal skin are also sequenced in scalp samples.

The CDR3 covers 13 residues. V gave up 2 bases and J gave up 2 bases, with 6 bases separating them. Germline CDR1 and CDR2: FNHDT and SITEND (reference sequence). Worth noting for this clone: Antigen specificity is unknown. Each gene name is a mouse one. Read data end 4 residues before the CDR3 end; the end is taken from the germline J gene.

Cell sorting was performed on pooled cutaneous lymph node cells with CD4, CD8alpha, NKG2D, NKG2ACE and other markers. The receptor's source is a C3H/HeJ mouse with alopecia areata. The MHC haplotype recorded for the strain is H2-k. The chain links TRBV19 to TRBJ2-4; no clear D gene. Input material: CD4+ T cells sorted from a lymph node. The covered CDR3 bases are TGTGCCAGCAGTATGACTTTTCAAAAC. Translated, it gives CASSMTFQN. The CDR3 in its entirety is CASSMTFQNTLYF.